Presented here are 6 T cell receptor beta chains from one specimen sequenced in a study of shared clonotypes between healthy human individuals. Clones were read by immunoSEQ multiplex PCR, and TCRdb kept only the in-frame ones, dropping some. The table includes roughly 2 million clones, approximately 96% detected once. The sequencing sample was made of naive CD4+ T cells sorted from blood. Subset defined: CD45RA+ positively selected. These receptors came from a man younger than 30 in good health.

Only a few counts were recorded for this clone. The chain has TRBV18 and TRBJ1-6; no definite D call. The ends were cut back, 3 bases at V and 7 bases at J, with 10 bases in the middle. CDR3 length: 14 residues. Germline lookup yields CDR1 KGHSH and CDR2 LQKENI. This chain's CDR3 is CASSPSGVNSPLHF. The CDR3 DNA is TGTGCCAGCTCACCCTCTGGTGTCAATTCACCCCTCCACTTT.

CDR3 amino acids: CASSVGRVWGRNTEAFF. DNA of the CDR3: TGTGCCAGCAGCGTAGGGAGGGTGTGGGGAAGGAACACTGAAGCTTTCTTT. J is TRBJ1-1 and V is TRBV9; D is ambiguous. The germline V gene has CDR1 SGDLS and CDR2 YYNGEE. The germline V and J ends were trimmed by 0 bases and 1 base, with 16 bases remaining between them. The CDR3 is made up of 17 amino acids.

The V and J genes are TRBV5-4 and TRBJ1-6, with a weak D call TRBD1 (5 bases). The CDR3 length is 15 residues. V was pared by 0 bases and J by 7 bases, with 11 bases between. The germline V gene encodes CDR1 SGHNT and CDR2 YYREEE (reference sequence). CDR3 residues: CASSLAGGSNSPLHF. In DNA, the CDR3 is TGTGCCAGCAGCTTGGCCGGGGGTTCCAATTCACCCCTCCACTTT.

The V gene is TRBV7-9, the J gene TRBJ1-4, with 10 bases lining up with TRBD1. With V trimmed by 6 bases and J by 5 bases, 18 bases remained unmatched. Germline V gene sequence: CDR1 SEHNR, CDR2 FQNEAQ (reference sequence). CDR3 length equals 19 residues. CDR3 in amino acids: CASRLTAGTGAFGNEKLFF. The CDR3, as DNA: TGTGCCAGCAGGCTCACCGCCGGGACAGGGGCATTCGGCAATGAAAAACTGTTTTTT.

The chain combines TRBV30 with TRBJ1-4, with D unclear. Trimming removed 2 bases at V and 1 base at J, with 11 bases between. Germline CDR1 reads GTSNPN; CDR2 reads SVGIG (reference sequence). The CDR3 is 15 residues long. CDR3 DNA: TGTGCCTGGAGTCCCCGGGTGATAACTAATGAAAAACTGTTTTTT. This gives the protein CAWSPRVITNEKLFF.

The chain carries TRBV10-3 and TRBJ1-4; 10 bases align to TRBD1. The junction had 3 bases not matched to a gene; V was cut back by 5 bases and J by 6 bases. Germline lookup yields CDR1 ENHRY and CDR2 SYGVKD. The CDR3 covers 14 residues. CDR3 amino acids: CAISSGTGDEKLFF. CDR3 in DNA: TGTGCCATCAGTTCCGGGACAGGGGATGAAAAACTGTTTTTT.